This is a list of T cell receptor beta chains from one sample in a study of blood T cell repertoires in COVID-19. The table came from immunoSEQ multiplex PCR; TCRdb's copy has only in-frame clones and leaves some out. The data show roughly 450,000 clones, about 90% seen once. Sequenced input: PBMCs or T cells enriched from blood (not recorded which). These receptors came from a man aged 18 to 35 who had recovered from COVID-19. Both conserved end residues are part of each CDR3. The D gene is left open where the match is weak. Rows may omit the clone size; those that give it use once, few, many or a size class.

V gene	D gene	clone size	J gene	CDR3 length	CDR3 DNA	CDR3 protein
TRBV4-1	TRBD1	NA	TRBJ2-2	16	TGCGCCAGCAGCCAGATTGACAGGGGGTACGCCGGGGAGCTGTTTTTT	CASSQIDRGYAGELFF
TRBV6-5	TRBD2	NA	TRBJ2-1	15	TGTGCCAGCCAGATTCTAGCGGGGGTTAACAATGAGCAGTTCTTC	CASQILAGVNNEQFF
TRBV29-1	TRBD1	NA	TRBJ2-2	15	TGCAGCGTTGCCCCGGGACAGGGGGCCACCGGGGAGCTGTTTTTT	CSVAPGQGATGELFF
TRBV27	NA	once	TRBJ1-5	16	TGTGCCAGCAGTTTACAGGGCCCTATTAGCAATCAGCCCCAGCATTTT	CASSLQGPISNQPQHF
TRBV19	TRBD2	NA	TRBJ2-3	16	TGTGCCAGTAGTATTTATAGCGGGAGGGACACAGATACGCAGTATTTT	CASSIYSGRDTDTQYF
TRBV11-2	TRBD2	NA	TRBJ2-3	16	TGTGCCAGCAGCACCAGACTAGCGCCCCGCACAGATACGCAGTATTTT	CASSTRLAPRTDTQYF
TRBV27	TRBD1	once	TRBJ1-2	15	TGTGCCAGCTCCCCGGACAGGGGGCCTGTCTATGGCTACACCTTC	CASSPDRGPVYGYTF
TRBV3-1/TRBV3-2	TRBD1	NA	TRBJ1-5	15	TGTGCCAGCAGCCAGGGGGGACAGCTCAATCAGCCCCAGCATTTT	CASSQGGQLNQPQHF
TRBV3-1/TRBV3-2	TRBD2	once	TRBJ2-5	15	TGTGCCAGCAGCCCCCCTAGCGGGAGCCAAGAGACCCAGTACTTC	CASSPPSGSQETQYF
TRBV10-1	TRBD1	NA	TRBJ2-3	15	TGCGCCAGCAGTGAGGACAGGGGGCTCGGAGATACGCAGTATTTT	CASSEDRGLGDTQYF
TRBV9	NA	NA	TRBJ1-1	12	TGTGCCAGCAGCCCGCAGGGGACTGAAGCTTTCTTT	CASSPQGTEAFF
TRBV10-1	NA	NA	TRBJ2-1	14	TGCGCCAGCAGCGCAATTTTGACCGGCGGTGAGCAGTTCTTC	CASSAILTGGEQFF
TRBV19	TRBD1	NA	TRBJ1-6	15	TGTGCCAGTAGTACCACAGGGGGGTGGAATTCACCCCTCCACTTT	CASSTTGGWNSPLHF
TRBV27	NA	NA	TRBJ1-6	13	TGTGCCAGCGCGAGCTCCTATAATTCACCCCTCCACTTT	CASASSYNSPLHF
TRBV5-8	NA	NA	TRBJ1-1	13	TGTGCCAGCAGCTTGGGCAGGGACACTGAAGCTTTCTTT	CASSLGRDTEAFF
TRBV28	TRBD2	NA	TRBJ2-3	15	TGTGCCAGCAGTCGAGCGGGGGGGCCCACAGATACGCAGTATTTT	CASSRAGGPTDTQYF
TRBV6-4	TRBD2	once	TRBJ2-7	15	TGTGCCAGCAGTGACGAGCGGGGGCCTCTGGAGGAGCAGTACTTC	CASSDERGPLEEQYF
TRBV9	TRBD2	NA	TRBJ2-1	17	TGTGCCAGCAGCGTAGCAACTAGCGGGAGTTCATCCAATGAGCAGTTCTTC	CASSVATSGSSSNEQFF
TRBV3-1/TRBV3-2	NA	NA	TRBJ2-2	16	TGTGCCAGCAGCCATGGGCCGGGGAGAGTCACCGGGGAGCTGTTTTTT	CASSHGPGRVTGELFF
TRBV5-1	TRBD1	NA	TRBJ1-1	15	TGCGCCAGCAGCCACAGCCGGGACAGGAACACTGAAGCTTTCTTT	CASSHSRDRNTEAFF
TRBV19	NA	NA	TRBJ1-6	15	TGTGCCAGTAGTATAGAATTTACAGAAAATTCACCCCTCCACTTT	CASSIEFTENSPLHF
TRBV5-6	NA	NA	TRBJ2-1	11	TGTGCCAGCAGCTTTAGTAATGAGCAGTTCTTC	CASSFSNEQFF
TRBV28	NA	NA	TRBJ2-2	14	TGTGCCAGCCGGAGCCCCCGTAACACCGGGGAGCTGTTTTTT	CASRSPRNTGELFF
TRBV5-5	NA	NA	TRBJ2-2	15	TGTGCCAGCAGCTTGTATTCAGGGAACACCGGGGAGCTGTTTTTT	CASSLYSGNTGELFF
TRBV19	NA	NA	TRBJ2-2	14	TGTGCCAGTAGCGCCCTCAGGATCACCGGGGAGCTGTTTTTT	CASSALRITGELFF
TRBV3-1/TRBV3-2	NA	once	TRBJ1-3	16	TGTGCCAGCAGCCCGGGACTTCCCAGCTCTGGAAACACCATATATTTT	CASSPGLPSSGNTIYF
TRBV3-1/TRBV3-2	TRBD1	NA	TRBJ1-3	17	TGTGCCAGCAGCCCGAGACAGGGGGCGCGGTCTGGAAACACCATATATTTT	CASSPRQGARSGNTIYF
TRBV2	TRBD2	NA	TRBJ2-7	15	TGTGCCAGCAGTGAGGGAGCGGGGGGCTCCTACGAGCAGTACTTC	CASSEGAGGSYEQYF
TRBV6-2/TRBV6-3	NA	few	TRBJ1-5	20	TGTGCCAGCAGTTACTCAGGTTTGGGGGGGCGGAGACAAAACAATCAGCCCCAGCATTTT	CASSYSGLGGRRQNNQPQHF
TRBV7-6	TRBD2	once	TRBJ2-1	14	TGTGCCAGCAGCTTAGGCGGGAGAGGAAATGAGCAGTTCTTC	CASSLGGRGNEQFF
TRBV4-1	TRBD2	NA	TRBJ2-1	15	TGCGCCAGCAGCCATATCGGGACTAGCGGCAATGAGCAGTTCTTC	CASSHIGTSGNEQFF
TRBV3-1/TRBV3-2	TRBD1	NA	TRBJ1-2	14	TGTGCCAGCAGCCGGACAGGGCGTTTCTATGGCTACACCTTC	CASSRTGRFYGYTF
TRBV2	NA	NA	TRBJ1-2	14	TGTGCCAGCAGGCAGGTCCTTGCTGTCTATGGCTACACCTTC	CASRQVLAVYGYTF
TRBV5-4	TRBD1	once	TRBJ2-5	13	TGTGCCAGCAGCTTTGGACAGGGAGAGACCCAGTACTTC	CASSFGQGETQYF
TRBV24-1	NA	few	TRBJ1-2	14	TGTGCCACCAGTGGTAATGACAGACGCTATGGCTACACCTTC	CATSGNDRRYGYTF